These T cell receptor beta chains were read from a single sample in a study of T cell responses to AZD1222 COVID-19 vaccine. The repertoire was sequenced with immunoSEQ multiplex PCR; TCRdb's copy has only in-frame clones and lacks some. The profile shows around 120,000 clones, around 80% of them singletons. The sample was peripheral blood, taken 28 days after the second AZD1222 dose. These TCRs come from an adult who received the AZD1222 COVID-19 vaccine. Each CDR3 is given with its conserved first and last residue. Fields, in order: V gene, CDR3 length, clone size, J gene, D gene, CDR3 DNA, CDR3 protein. The D gene is left open where the match is weak. Some rows mark clone size as missing; the rest say once, few, many or name a class of expanded clone.

TRBV9	15	-	TRBJ2-7	-	TGTGCCAGCAGCGTAGGTCCGGGAAGCTCCTACGAGCAGTACTTC	CASSVGPGSSYEQYF
TRBV2	11	-	TRBJ1-2	-	TGTGCCAGCAGTGACCCGGGGGGCTACACCTTC	CASSDPGGYTF
TRBV2	14	once	TRBJ1-1	TRBD1	TGTGCCAGCAGTGCCAACCCCAGGGGGGCTGAAGCTTTCTTT	CASSANPRGAEAFF
TRBV28	14	once	TRBJ1-2	-	TGTGCCAGCAGCGCGGGACCGGCGGGCTATGGCTACACCTTC	CASSAGPAGYGYTF
TRBV2	13	few	TRBJ2-3	-	TGTGCCAGCAGTGAATTCCTAGTTGATACGCAGTATTTT	CASSEFLVDTQYF
TRBV27	14	-	TRBJ1-1	-	TGTGCCAGCCTCCGGATAGGCCTTAACACTGAAGCTTTCTTT	CASLRIGLNTEAFF
TRBV4-1	16	once	TRBJ1-2	-	TGCGCCAGCAGCCCCCAACAGGGTGGAGACGACTATGGCTACACCTTC	CASSPQQGGDDYGYTF
TRBV29-1	13	-	TRBJ2-7	TRBD1	TGCAGCGTCACAGGACAGGGCACGGGGGAGCAGTACTTC	CSVTGQGTGEQYF
TRBV5-1	15	-	TRBJ1-4	TRBD1	TGCGCCAGCAGCTTGGCCGGGACAGGGTATGAAAAACTGTTTTTT	CASSLAGTGYEKLFF
TRBV9	14	-	TRBJ2-7	-	TGTGCCAGCAGTCGAGGGGGAAGCTCCTACGAGCAGTACTTC	CASSRGGSSYEQYF
TRBV5-1	16	few	TRBJ1-6	TRBD1	TGCGCCAGCAGCACTGGGACAGTGGCGCGTAATTCACCCCTCCACTTT	CASSTGTVARNSPLHF
TRBV6-6	11	once	TRBJ2-5	-	TGTGCCAGCGGGCTCCAGGAGACCCAGTACTTC	CASGLQETQYF
TRBV3-1/TRBV3-2	17	-	TRBJ2-5	TRBD2	TGTGCCAGCAGCCAGGGGATGGCGGGGGGGCCGGGTGAGACCCAGTACTTC	CASSQGMAGGPGETQYF
TRBV20-1	10	-	TRBJ1-2	-	TGCAGTGCTCCGACTTGGGGCTACACCTTC	CSAPTWGYTF
TRBV5-1	15	-	TRBJ2-3	TRBD1	TGCGCCAGCAGCTTTGTGGACAGGGGGTTGGGTACGCAGTATTTT	CASSFVDRGLGTQYF
TRBV15	15	-	TRBJ2-7	-	TGTGCCACCAGCAGAGGCCGGGGTCCGGGCTACGAGCAGTACTTC	CATSRGRGPGYEQYF
TRBV6-5	13	once	TRBJ2-3	TRBD1	TGTGCCAGCAGTCGACAGGGCGCAGATACGCAGTATTTT	CASSRQGADTQYF
TRBV21-1	16	-	TRBJ1-1	-	TGTGCCAGCAGCAATAGTAAGAAATGGATGAACACTGAAGCTTTCTTT	CASSNSKKWMNTEAFF
TRBV5-4	16	-	TRBJ1-6	-	TGTGCCAGCAGCTTGGGAGTTCTCGCCAATAATTCACCCCTCCACTTT	CASSLGVLANNSPLHF
TRBV27	15	-	TRBJ2-1	-	TGTGCCAGCAGTCTGACTGCCAGCTCCTACAATGAGCAGTTCTTC	CASSLTASSYNEQFF
TRBV10-1	15	once	TRBJ1-1	TRBD1	TGCGCCAGCAGCATCCGTCGGACAGGACTAACTGAAGCTTTCTTT	CASSIRRTGLTEAFF
TRBV4-2	16	-	TRBJ1-1	-	TGTGCCAGCAGCCAAGGATTACAGGGACGGAACACTGAAGCTTTCTTT	CASSQGLQGRNTEAFF
TRBV11-2	14	-	TRBJ1-5	-	TGTGCCAGCAGCTTAGATGTGACCTATCAGCCCCAGCATTTT	CASSLDVTYQPQHF
TRBV28	10	few	TRBJ2-3	-	TGTGCAGAGGCCCCAAATACGCAGTATTTT	CAEAPNTQYF
TRBV5-1	12	-	TRBJ2-7	-	TGCGCCAGCAGCCTACTCGAAGCCGAGCAGTACTTC	CASSLLEAEQYF
TRBV6-2/TRBV6-3	14	-	TRBJ1-4	-	TGTGCCAGCAGTACCCAGCGGCGTAATGAAAAACTGTTTTTT	CASSTQRRNEKLFF
TRBV24-1	15	-	TRBJ1-1	-	TGTGCCACCAGTGTGAGGCAGGGGTATCGGACTGAAGCTTTCTTT	CATSVRQGYRTEAFF
TRBV7-2	13	-	TRBJ1-2	-	TGTGCCAGCAGCTTACAACGGGGATATAGCTACACCTTC	CASSLQRGYSYTF
TRBV5-8	13	-	TRBJ1-5	TRBD1	TGTGCCAGCAGCCGGGACAGGCTAGCGTCCCAGCATTTT	CASSRDRLASQHF
TRBV24-1	17	-	TRBJ2-2	-	TGTGCCACCAGTGATCCGGCCTCCCAGGGGATGGCCGGGGAGCTGTTTTTT	CATSDPASQGMAGELFF
TRBV28	14	-	TRBJ1-5	TRBD1	TGTGCCAGCAGTCCGGGACAGGGCCATCAGCCCCAGCATTTT	CASSPGQGHQPQHF
TRBV5-1	14	-	TRBJ1-3	-	TGCGCCAGCATGGAGGGGACAAGTGGAAACACCATATATTTT	CASMEGTSGNTIYF
TRBV14	13	-	TRBJ1-2	-	TGTGCCAGCAGCCAAGGAGGATTCCTGGGCTACACCTTC	CASSQGGFLGYTF
TRBV18	13	-	TRBJ2-7	-	TGTGCCAGCTCACCATCAAGAAACTACGAGCAGTACTTC	CASSPSRNYEQYF
TRBV6-2/TRBV6-3	16	-	TRBJ2-1	-	TGTGCCAGCAGCGGTGGGGGTCGCTACTCCTACAATGAGCAGTTCTTC	CASSGGGRYSYNEQFF
TRBV27	13	few	TRBJ2-7	-	TGTGCCAGCATGGGGGGGGCCTCCTACGAGCAGTACTTC	CASMGGASYEQYF
TRBV2	14	-	TRBJ1-3	-	TGTGCCAGCAGTGAGTGGCGATCTGGAAACACCATATATTTT	CASSEWRSGNTIYF
TRBV2	13	few	TRBJ1-1	-	TGTGCCAGCAGTGAGGGTGTGGGCACTGAAGCTTTCTTT	CASSEGVGTEAFF
TRBV3-1/TRBV3-2	14	-	TRBJ2-1	TRBD1	TGTGCCAGCAGCCAGATGACAGGGCCCCATGAGCAGTTCTTC	CASSQMTGPHEQFF